This is a list of T cell receptor beta chains from one sample in a study of blood T cells in healthy people across ages. MiXCR, run by TCRdb on the 5' RACE reads, gives a single entry per CDR3 protein. The data contain 700,000 or so distinct CDR3 sequences, about 20% of them singletons. Material: blood. Receptors were obtained from a man aged 65 to 85 in good health. CDR3s include the opening cysteine and the closing phenylalanine or tryptophan. Each record gives: V gene, J gene, D gene, clone size, CDR3 protein, CDR3 DNA. D genes are given only for firm matches. A clone size is listed for some rows: how often the clone was seen (once, few, many), or a class if it is expanded.

V gene: TRBV7-9; J gene: TRBJ2-3; D gene: NA; clone size: few; CDR3 protein: CASSLGNTGRTDTQYF; CDR3 DNA: TGTGCCAGCAGCTTAGGCAATACTGGCCGCACAGATACGCAGTATTTT
V gene: TRBV5-1; J gene: TRBJ2-2; D gene: NA; clone size: NA; CDR3 protein: CASSLIDGELFF; CDR3 DNA: TGCGCCAGCAGCTTGATTGACGGGGAGCTGTTTTTT
V gene: TRBV29-1; J gene: TRBJ2-7; D gene: NA; clone size: NA; CDR3 protein: CSVELLGQSSYEQYF; CDR3 DNA: TGCAGCGTTGAACTTCTCGGACAGAGTTCCTACGAGCAGTACTTC
V gene: TRBV5-5; J gene: TRBJ2-3; D gene: NA; clone size: NA; CDR3 protein: CASSRLALGGASTDTQYF; CDR3 DNA: TGTGCCAGCTCCCGCTTGGCCCTCGGAGGGGCTAGCACAGATACGCAGTATTTT
V gene: TRBV12-3/TRBV12-4; J gene: TRBJ2-7; D gene: NA; clone size: NA; CDR3 protein: CASSLYDTYEQYF; CDR3 DNA: TGTGCCAGCAGTTTGTACGACACCTACGAGCAGTACTTC
V gene: TRBV6-1; J gene: TRBJ2-7; D gene: NA; clone size: once; CDR3 protein: CASSAILEQGRYEQYF; CDR3 DNA: TGTGCCAGCAGTGCTATTCTGGAACAGGGACGCTACGAGCAGTACTTC
V gene: TRBV12-3/TRBV12-4; J gene: TRBJ2-3; D gene: TRBD2; clone size: NA; CDR3 protein: CASTTLLAGVFTQYF; CDR3 DNA: TGTGCCAGCACGACCCTACTAGCGGGGGTCTTTACGCAGTATTTT
V gene: TRBV7-9; J gene: TRBJ2-5; D gene: TRBD1; clone size: NA; CDR3 protein: CASSSPWDRAGYQETQYF; CDR3 DNA: TGTGCCAGCAGTTCCCCATGGGACAGGGCCGGGTACCAAGAGACCCAGTACTTC
V gene: TRBV28; J gene: TRBJ1-4; D gene: TRBD1; clone size: few; CDR3 protein: CASNPPGQGDEKLFF; CDR3 DNA: TGTGCCAGCAACCCTCCGGGACAGGGGGATGAAAAACTGTTTTTT
V gene: TRBV7-9; J gene: TRBJ2-3; D gene: NA; clone size: few; CDR3 protein: CASSPQGLPDTQYF; CDR3 DNA: TGTGCCAGCAGCCCACAGGGTCTTCCAGATACGCAGTATTTT
V gene: TRBV7-2; J gene: TRBJ2-1; D gene: NA; clone size: many; CDR3 protein: CASSPSTAYNEQFF; CDR3 DNA: TGTGCCAGCAGCCCGAGTACAGCATACAATGAGCAGTTCTTC
V gene: TRBV20-1; J gene: TRBJ1-1; D gene: NA; clone size: NA; CDR3 protein: CSAQEVRDKAFF; CDR3 DNA: TGCAGTGCTCAGGAGGTCCGGGATAAAGCTTTCTTT
V gene: TRBV4-2; J gene: TRBJ2-1; D gene: TRBD2; clone size: NA; CDR3 protein: CASSLHQAGGGNEQFF; CDR3 DNA: TGTGCCAGCAGCCTCCATCAGGCGGGAGGGGGGAATGAGCAGTTCTTC
V gene: TRBV5-6; J gene: TRBJ1-2; D gene: NA; clone size: many; CDR3 protein: CASSFGQTNYGYTF; CDR3 DNA: TGTGCCAGCAGCTTTGGGCAGACTAACTATGGCTACACCTTC
V gene: TRBV10-3; J gene: TRBJ2-2; D gene: NA; clone size: NA; CDR3 protein: CAIRAAPGTGELFF; CDR3 DNA: TGTGCCATCAGGGCCGCCCCCGGCACCGGGGAGCTGTTTTTT
V gene: TRBV7-9; J gene: TRBJ1-6; D gene: TRBD1; clone size: NA; CDR3 protein: CASSAWDRGSPLHF; CDR3 DNA: TGTGCCAGCAGCGCATGGGACAGGGGATCACCCCTCCACTTT